What follows describes a single TCR beta chain. In this sample, this clone turned up a few times. Its antigen is still unknown. No qualities accompany the bases; no much larger clone lies one base away. The trial excluded patients who had a history of autoimmune disease or were on systemic immunosuppression. Peripheral blood for TCR sequencing was drawn from every dose cohort at baseline, at cycle 4 day 1 and at cycle 7 day 1. The samples were taken from a phase I, first-in-human, multicenter, open-label dose-escalation trial of ivuxolimab. The trial enrolled adults with locally advanced or metastatic head and neck squamous cell, hepatocellular, melanoma or renal cell carcinoma. Before TCR sequencing, CD4+ T cells and CD8+ T cells from peripheral blood were sorted into separate populations. This sample is part of a study of OX40 agonist ivuxolimab in advanced cancers. Some background on the complete study: Ivuxolimab, which targeted the costimulatory receptor OX40 (CD134), was an agonistic, fully human IgG2 monoclonal antibody. Intravenous ivuxolimab was administered to patients every 2 weeks at six dose levels: 0.01, 0.1, 0.3, 1.5, 3 and 10 mg/kg. Of the roughly 50 dose-escalation patients, hepatocellular carcinoma was present in about 20, melanoma in approximately 15, renal cell carcinoma in 9 and head and neck cancer in 9. A male proportion of around 83% and a mean age of roughly 58 years, ranging from about 20 to 79, were recorded for the dose-escalation cohort. Patients were allowed to have had prior anti-PD-1, anti-PD-L1 or anti-CTLA-4 therapy, and 40% to 45% of the dose-escalation patients had previously received checkpoint inhibitors. Partial responses were achieved by three dose-escalation patients, of whom one had hepatocellular carcinoma and two had cutaneous melanoma. Peripheral TCRbeta sequencing was intended to test whether TCR sequence diversity was altered and clonal T-cell expansion was caused by ivuxolimab. The paper reports the monotherapy dose-escalation portion (N ≈ 50 patients) of the phase I ivuxolimab trial.

The germline V gene (reference sequence) supplies CDR1 LNHDA and CDR2 SQIVND. Relative to germline, V is 4 bases shorter and J is 5 bases shorter, with 9 bases between their ends. Inclusive of the bounding cysteine and phenylalanine, the CDR3 is 13 residues long. The read is trimmed to its CDR3 DNA, 39 bases read in frame from base 1. Paper-wide results and their limitations: At doses from 0.1 to 3.0 mg/kg, clonal expansion was seen in both CD4+ and CD8+ blood T cells between baseline and week 6. The antigen specificity of the peripheral T cells that underwent clonal expansion was not determined. On average, CD8+ T cells showed more expanded clones than CD4+ T cells after ivuxolimab. Low levels of normalized T-cell clonal expansion were also seen in some patients who did not respond. In partial responders in the 0.1-3.0 mg/kg groups, normalized peripheral clonal expansion was found to be among the lowest, especially among CD8+ T cells.

Genomic DNA was extracted from sorted cells for sequencing of the TCRbeta CDR3 region. TCRbeta CDR3 regions were sequenced using the immunoSEQ Assay. Not all clones reach the TCRdb copy of this immuneACCESS table, which keeps in-frame sequences only. Checked studies attribute under half of the gap to unresolved V genes and leave the rest unexplained. The sample table shows roughly 70,000 clones, and roughly 80% are seen once. The top ten clonotypes cover 1.1% of the sample. The source material was CD4+ or CD8+ T cells sorted from blood, sampled in a trial of the OX40 agonist ivuxolimab. This clonotype originated in an adult with an advanced solid tumor such as melanoma, head and neck, liver or kidney cancer. Rearrangement joined TRBV19 to TRBJ1-5; the D gene cannot be named for sure. At the DNA level, the sequence is TGTGCCAGTAGTAGGGGATGGGATCAGCCCCAGCATTTT. It specifies CASSRGWDQPQHF.